This T cell receptor (beta chain) was identified during a study of cytotoxic CD8 clonotypes in ibrutinib-treated CLL (dated by TCRdb to the early 2020s). As for the study more broadly: The cohort had about a dozen relapsed/refractory and 15 treatment-naive patients; 17 to 18 were IGHV unmutated. Every remission and progressive disease sample was obtained while ibrutinib was still being received by the patients. Responses were partial in roughly 25 patients and complete in 2; after median roughly 69 months follow-up, about 14 stayed in remission and approximately twelve progressed. Of the 80 to 95 participants in the trial, about 25 had longitudinal samples available. Samples averaged approximately 260,000 productive templates and 80,000 to 100,000 productive rearrangements. Cryopreserved peripheral blood mononuclear cells were obtained before treatment, at response, and at either sustained remission or disease progression. The response samples were drawn at a median of roughly twelve months into treatment, with a range of about 6 to 36 months. Study-level results and caveats: An increase in clonality was observed at ibrutinib response, with clonality remaining stable during sustained remission and falling back toward baseline at progression. Baseline clonality was found to be higher than that of age-matched healthy donors and was strongly correlated with circulating CD8+ T-cell counts. Sampling times were not matched between sustained-remission and progressing patients, and lymph node repertoires were not studied. Public clonotypes were found to be uncommon and were observed to contract or remain stable during treatment; the increase in clonality was shown to reflect expansion of private clonotypes at ibrutinib response.

The time point label, as the study defines it: approximately 11 months on ibrutinib. For TCR beta library preparation, approximately 2 micrograms of genomic DNA were isolated from cryopreserved PBMCs. Longitudinal blood samples from CLL patients receiving ibrutinib monotherapy were subjected to high-throughput TCR beta sequencing. The patients took part in an open-label, single-center phase 2 trial of ibrutinib monotherapy. The CDR3 numbers 18 residues from cysteine through phenylalanine. The DNA shown is the 54-base CDR3, in frame from base 1. For CDR1 and CDR2, the germline V gene lists MDHEN and SYDVKM. Trimmed from V: 3 bases; trimmed from J: 2 bases; junction bases lacking a gene match: 13. Turning to this clone: The antigen it binds to is not known. Per-base quality was not reported, and no clone a single base away is much larger than it.

The goal of deep resolution MiSeq sequencing was a depth between 1 in 1 million and 1 in 200,000 T cells, and coverage averaged 10x per clonotype. TCR beta libraries were generated with the immunoSEQ hsTCRB Kit. In the source study's methods: The data were analyzed with ImmunoSEQ Analyzer and ImmunoSEQ Data Assistant, and V, D and J gene assignments followed IMGT definitions. Clonality, which ranges from 0 to 1, was calculated by subtracting the normalized Shannon entropy of productive rearrangement frequencies from one. Only overrepresented clonotypes making up at least 0.05% of each patient's repertoire were included in the public clonotype analysis. Roughly 12 age-matched healthy donor repertoires from immuneACCESS were used as controls for clonality. The source is immuneACCESS, and TCRdb retained only in-frame sequences with V and J called. Part of the clones is not carried over; for the studies checked, unresolved V genes explain less than half of this, and the remainder is unexplained. V, J and clone size are taken as reported in that table, and D and trimming were inferred from the DNA itself. Within this sample are 150,000 or so clones, with roughly 77% of them counted one time only. Of the sample, roughly 1.9% falls within the top ten clones.

The specimen comprised PBMCs, sampled after 12 months of ibrutinib treatment. The V and J genes are TRBV28 and TRBJ2-3; 8 central nucleotides agree with TRBD2. This TCR was recovered from a human donor with chronic lymphocytic leukemia. For the CDR3, the sequence is CASSFPSDRGGVTDTQYF. The DNA sequence is TGTGCCAGCAGTTTCCCTTCAGATCGGGGGGGCGTCACAGATACGCAGTATTTT.